This is a list of T cell receptor beta chains from one sample in a study of blood T cells in healthy people across ages. TCRdb reanalysed the 5' RACE reads using MiXCR and keeps one entry per CDR3 protein. In the table there are about 500,000 distinct CDR3 sequences, around 24% of which are singletons. A further study also used this sample, focusing on T cells of mothers and their children.

The sequencing sample was made of blood. Receptors originate from a boy aged 10-17 years in good health. Each CDR3 is given with its conserved first and last residue. The D gene is left open where the match is weak. A row's size may be missing; if present it is once, few, many or a size class.

d_gene,len,abundance,v_gene,j_gene,CDR3aa,CDR3nt
NA,15,NA,TRBV12-3/TRBV12-4,TRBJ2-1,CASSFFDVGGNEQFF,TGTGCCAGCAGTTTCTTCGATGTAGGGGGAAATGAGCAGTTCTTC
TRBD2,14,few,TRBV25-1,TRBJ2-7,CASSDGASGYEQYF,TGTGCCAGCAGTGATGGGGCTAGCGGCTACGAGCAGTACTTC
NA,12,NA,TRBV28,TRBJ2-5,CASSGGPPTQYF,TGTGCCAGCAGTGGGGGCCCCCCGACCCAGTACTTC
NA,13,NA,TRBV7-9,TRBJ2-1,CASSSSEHNEQFF,TGTGCCAGCAGCTCCTCCGAACACAATGAGCAGTTCTTC
TRBD2,13,few,TRBV9,TRBJ2-2,CASSGTSGGELFF,TGTGCCAGCAGCGGGACTAGCGGCGGGGAGCTGTTTTTT
NA,13,few,TRBV6-2/TRBV6-3,TRBJ1-4,CASSNGENEKLFF,TGTGCCAGCAGTAACGGGGAGAATGAAAAACTGTTTTTT
TRBD2,17,few,TRBV2,TRBJ2-5,CASRGTSGGRAQETQYF,TGTGCCAGCAGGGGGACTAGCGGGGGCAGGGCCCAAGAGACCCAGTACTTC
NA,16,many,TRBV28,TRBJ2-3,CASSSRVRTSTDTQYF,TGTGCCAGCAGTTCCCGCGTGCGAACTAGCACAGATACGCAGTATTTT
NA,14,few,TRBV19,TRBJ2-2,CASSVLGLTGELFF,TGTGCCAGTAGTGTCTTGGGGTTGACCGGGGAGCTGTTTTTT
NA,13,NA,TRBV28,TRBJ2-2,CASRFRVNGELFF,TGTGCCAGCAGGTTTAGGGTGAACGGGGAGCTGTTTTTT
NA,13,few,TRBV29-1,TRBJ2-7,CSVRTVTTYEQYF,TGCAGCGTTAGGACAGTTACTACCTACGAGCAGTACTTC
TRBD1,12,NA,TRBV7-2,TRBJ2-7,CASSSQTGRQYF,TGTGCCAGCAGCTCCCAGACAGGGAGGCAGTACTTC
NA,18,NA,TRBV4-3,TRBJ2-1,CASSQDRNLPFLYNEQFF,TGCGCCAGCAGCCAAGATCGTAACCTCCCGTTCCTCTACAATGAGCAGTTCTTC
TRBD2,16,NA,TRBV4-1,TRBJ2-1,CASSQLGLAAFNEQFF,TGCGCCAGCAGCCAGCTTGGACTAGCCGCTTTCAATGAGCAGTTCTTC
NA,17,NA,TRBV7-2,TRBJ2-5,CASSWPWGLRYQETQYF,TGTGCCAGCAGCTGGCCTTGGGGGCTGCGGTACCAAGAGACCCAGTACTTC
TRBD2,15,NA,TRBV5-5,TRBJ2-1,CASSAAGGPVREQFF,TGTGCCAGCAGCGCCGCGGGGGGGCCGGTTCGTGAGCAGTTCTTC
NA,18,NA,TRBV10-3,TRBJ2-2,CAKPLGGPGQRNTGELFF,TGTGCCAAGCCTCTGGGGGGACCGGGACAAAGGAACACCGGGGAGCTGTTTTTT
NA,14,NA,TRBV29-1,TRBJ1-3,CSVVGSFSGNTIYF,TGCAGCGTTGTTGGCAGCTTCTCTGGAAACACCATATATTTT
NA,15,NA,TRBV18,TRBJ2-3,CASSPVASGTDTQYF,TGTGCCAGCTCACCAGTCGCTAGCGGCACAGATACGCAGTATTTT
NA,16,few,TRBV5-5,TRBJ2-7,CASSLGTPTAYYEQYF,TGTGCCAGCAGCTTGGGGACGCCGACAGCTTACTACGAGCAGTACTTC
TRBD1,16,NA,TRBV29-1,TRBJ2-2,CSVEGQGGPNTGELFF,TGCAGCGTTGAGGGACAGGGGGGCCCTAACACCGGGGAGCTGTTTTTT
TRBD1,15,NA,TRBV6-2/TRBV6-3,TRBJ2-7,CASSPGRGPAYEQYF,TGTGCCAGCAGTCCCGGCAGGGGGCCGGCCTACGAGCAGTACTTC
NA,16,NA,TRBV7-2,TRBJ1-4,CASSFGLGGLNEKLFF,TGTGCCAGCAGCTTTGGGCTGGGGGGTTTGAATGAAAAACTGTTTTTT
TRBD1,14,NA,TRBV2,TRBJ2-2,CASRGQASTGELFF,TGTGCCAGCAGAGGACAGGCGAGCACCGGGGAGCTGTTTTTT
TRBD2,18,few,TRBV3-1,TRBJ2-6,CASSQIGGGASGANVLTF,TGTGCCAGCAGCCAGATAGGCGGGGGAGCTTCTGGGGCCAACGTCCTGACTTTC
TRBD2,18,NA,TRBV27,TRBJ2-3,CASSPFTVAGGPTDTQYF,TGTGCCAGCAGTCCTTTCACAGTAGCGGGAGGGCCGACAGATACGCAGTATTTT
NA,15,NA,TRBV7-2,TRBJ2-5,CASSLVSGGQETQYF,TGTGCCAGCAGCTTAGTTAGCGGAGGCCAAGAGACCCAGTACTTC
NA,14,NA,TRBV28,TRBJ2-7,CASSLFRVPYEQYF,TGTGCCAGCAGTTTATTCAGGGTACCGTACGAGCAGTACTTC
NA,15,NA,TRBV28,TRBJ1-5,CASRPQAGSNQPQHF,TGTGCCAGCCGACCCCAGGCTGGGAGCAATCAGCCCCAGCATTTT
NA,14,NA,TRBV6-2/TRBV6-3,TRBJ2-7,CASMSGQRTYEQYF,TGTGCCAGCATGTCAGGACAGAGAACCTACGAGCAGTACTTC
TRBD2,15,NA,TRBV20-1,TRBJ2-7,CSARDWLAGDYEQYF,TGCAGTGCTAGAGATTGGCTAGCGGGTGACTACGAGCAGTACTTC
NA,20,few,TRBV12-3/TRBV12-4,TRBJ1-6,CASSYAGWSAGTSYNSPLHF,TGTGCCAGCAGCTACGCAGGTTGGTCGGCAGGGACTTCTTATAATTCACCCCTCCACTTT
TRBD2,20,NA,TRBV4-3,TRBJ2-1,CASSPRPVQSGRTTDNEQFF,TGCGCCAGCAGCCCCAGACCCGTACAGAGCGGGAGGACCACCGACAATGAGCAGTTCTTC
TRBD2,15,few,TRBV20-1,TRBJ2-5,CSAATSGSYQETQYF,TGCAGTGCTGCTACTAGCGGGAGTTACCAAGAGACCCAGTACTTC
NA,15,NA,TRBV9,TRBJ2-5,CASSEGPQVGETQYF,TGTGCCAGCAGCGAAGGGCCCCAGGTAGGGGAGACCCAGTACTTC
NA,14,NA,TRBV15,TRBJ2-3,CATSRGSPTDTQYF,TGTGCCACCAGCAGAGGTTCACCCACAGATACGCAGTATTTT
NA,14,NA,TRBV18,TRBJ1-1,CASSPRASNTEAFF,TGTGCCAGCTCACCACGGGCCTCGAACACTGAAGCTTTCTTT
TRBD2,16,NA,TRBV12-3/TRBV12-4,TRBJ2-1,CASSPSGLALSNEQFF,TGTGCCAGCAGTCCGTCGGGACTAGCGTTGTCCAATGAGCAGTTCTTC
TRBD1,14,few,TRBV5-1,TRBJ1-1,CASRQGAKNTEAFF,TGCGCCAGTCGACAGGGGGCGAAGAACACTGAAGCTTTCTTT
TRBD2,17,NA,TRBV10-3,TRBJ2-7,CAISESRRTSDFYEQYF,TGTGCCATCAGTGAGTCAAGGCGGACTAGCGATTTCTACGAGCAGTACTTC
NA,15,NA,TRBV5-5,TRBJ2-5,CASSLRSGPQETQYF,TGTGCCAGCAGCTTAAGAAGTGGGCCCCAAGAGACCCAGTACTTC
NA,14,NA,TRBV9,TRBJ2-7,CASSSSGGQDEQYF,TGTGCCAGCAGCTCCAGCGGAGGGCAGGACGAGCAGTACTTC
NA,15,NA,TRBV18,TRBJ2-5,CASSPRRQRQETQYF,TGTGCCAGCTCACCACGACGGCAGAGACAAGAGACCCAGTACTTC